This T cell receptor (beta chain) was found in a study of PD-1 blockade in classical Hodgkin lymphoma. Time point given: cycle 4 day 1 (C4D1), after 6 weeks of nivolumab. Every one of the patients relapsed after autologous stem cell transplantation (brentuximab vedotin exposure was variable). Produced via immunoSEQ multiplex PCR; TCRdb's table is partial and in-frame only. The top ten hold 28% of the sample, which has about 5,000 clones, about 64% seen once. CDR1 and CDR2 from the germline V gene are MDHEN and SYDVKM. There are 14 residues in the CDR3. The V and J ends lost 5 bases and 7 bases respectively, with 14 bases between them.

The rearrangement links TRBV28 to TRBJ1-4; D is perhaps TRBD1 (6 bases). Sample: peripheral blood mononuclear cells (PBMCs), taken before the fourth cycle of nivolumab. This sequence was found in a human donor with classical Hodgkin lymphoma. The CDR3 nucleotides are TGTGCCAGCAGTCCACAGGGCTTGGGTGAAAAACTGTTTTTT. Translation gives CASSPQGLGEKLFF.